Included here is one T cell receptor beta chain sequence, with context. This entry comes from a study of shared clonotypes between healthy human individuals. The overall study: For every donor, three CD4 naive, three CD4 memory, two CD8 naive and one CD8 memory plates were used.

There were no recent acute infections or vaccinations among the donors, who were healthy HIV-negative adults. Trimming took off 7 bases at V and 2 bases at J, with 12 bases between the two ends. CDR1 and CDR2 from the germline V gene are SQVTM and ANQGSEA. CDR3 length equals 12 residues. Sorted-subset replicate PCR reactions contained roughly 210 ng DNA, corresponding to about 30,000 T cell genomes. Source study methods: Filtering differed for immunoSEQ, which gave only junction sequences without quality scores. The table came from immunoSEQ multiplex PCR; TCRdb's copy has only in-frame clones and leaves some out. The DNA was the basis for D and trimming; V, J and clone size are from that table. The sample shows about 2.3 million clones, around 92% of them seen only once.

This chain uses TRBV29-1 with TRBJ2-7; D ambiguous. The clonotype comes from a man aged 18 to 30 in good health. Some clones in this sample may be carry-over from other donors' samples. Specimen: naive CD4+ T cells from PBMCs. As for subset: CD45RA+ positively selected. The CDR3 sequence is CSAQGSTYEQYF. As DNA, the CDR3 is TGCAGCGCCCAAGGCAGTACCTACGAGCAGTACTTC.